Shown below are 29 T cell receptor beta chains from a single sample sequenced in a study of T-cell reconstitution after alpha-beta-depleted transplantation in children. TCRbeta library preparation incorporated unique molecular identifiers. MiXCR, applied by TCRdb to the PCR reads, yields one record per CDR3 protein. The sample carries over 550,000 distinct CDR3 sequences, roughly a tenth recorded once. The specimen comprised PBMCs from the stem cell graft donor, sampled from the stem cell graft. Every receptor here comes from a human donor who donated a stem cell graft to a child with acute myeloid leukemia.

The chain combines TRBV6-2 or TRBV6-3 with TRBJ2-2; the D gene is possibly TRBD2 (6 bases). Per the germline V gene, CDR1 is MNHEY and CDR2 is SVGEGT. V lost 5 bases to trimming and J lost 6 bases, with 19 bases between them. The CDR3 totals 16 residues. Here the CDR3 reads CASSLPRGNSPGELFF. The CDR3 DNA sequence: TGTGCCAGCAGTCTACCGCGGGGCAATAGCCCCGGGGAGCTGTTTTTT.

Only a few counts were recorded for this clonotype. This chain links TRBV7-3 with TRBJ2-1; 9 bases fit TRBD2. Germline values: CDR1 SGHTA, CDR2 FQGTGA. The CDR3 is made up of 18 amino acids. V shed 5 bases, J shed 6 bases, and the junction held 17 bases outside the gene matches. CDR3 bases: TGTGCCAGCAGCCCAGGCGGGGGTAGCGGGAGCTTGAGCAATGAGCAGTTCTTC. It specifies CASSPGGGSGSLSNEQFF.

This clonotype has more than one count but fewer than ten. This chain links TRBV10-3 with TRBJ1-5, with D perhaps TRBD1 (5 bases). Between the trimmed V and J ends, which lost 0 bases and 4 bases, there was a span of 7 bases. CDR1 and CDR2 (germline): ENHRY, SYGVKD. CDR3 size: 14 residues. The CDR3 is CAISESGDNQPQHF. For the CDR3, the DNA is TGTGCCATCAGTGAGTCGGGGGATAATCAGCCCCAGCATTTT.

This clonotype was counted ten times or more. The rearrangement links TRBV20-1 to TRBJ1-1; D unresolved. Per the germline V gene, CDR1 is DFQATT and CDR2 is SNEGSKA (reference sequence). The CDR3 covers 12 residues. Trimming took off 6 bases at V and 0 bases at J, with 8 bases between the two ends. Here the CDR3 reads CSATAMNTEAFF. Written as DNA, the CDR3 is TGCAGTGCAACCGCCATGAACACTGAAGCTTTCTTT.

This clonotype appeared once. The rearrangement joins TRBV12-3 or TRBV12-4 to TRBJ2-7; 10 bases match TRBD2. There are 17 residues in the CDR3. Trimming removed 2 bases from V and 0 bases from J; junction bases left unmatched: 7. CDR3 sequence: CASSLTSGVRSSYEQYF. In nucleotides, the CDR3 is TGTGCCAGCAGTTTAACTAGCGGGGTTCGAAGCTCCTACGAGCAGTACTTC.

The CDR3 coding sequence is TGTGCCAGCAGCTTCGGGTCCGGTGACATTCAGTACTTC. Encoded protein: CASSFGSGDIQYF. The chain recombines TRBV7-2 with TRBJ2-4; D is uncertain. The V end was cut by 3 bases, the J end by 8 bases, with 11 bases between. The germline V gene encodes CDR1 SGHTA and CDR2 FQGNSA. This CDR3 is built from 13 residues.

At least ten counts were recorded for this clonotype. The V and J genes are TRBV20-1 and TRBJ2-1; possible D gene TRBD2, 6 bases. The V and J ends lost 8 bases and 9 bases respectively, with 23 bases between them. There are 14 residues in the CDR3. Germline CDR1 DFQATT, CDR2 SNEGSKA (reference sequence). The CDR3: CSNSWTQGGAEQFF. CDR3 DNA: TGCAGTAACTCTTGGACCCAAGGAGGGGCTGAGCAGTTCTTC.

This chain connects TRBV20-1 to TRBJ2-3, with 10 bases lining up with TRBD2. The germline gives CDR1 DFQATT, CDR2 SNEGSKA (reference sequence). J lost 3 bases, V lost 3 bases, and 3 bases had no gene match. The CDR3 length is 14 residues. CDR3 bases: TGCAGTGCTAGGGGGACTAGCGTTACAGATACGCAGTATTTT. Translated, it gives CSARGTSVTDTQYF.

This clonotype showed up many times. V usage is TRBV3-1 and J usage is TRBJ2-5; D ambiguous. The V end was cut by 8 bases, the J end by 4 bases, with 8 bases between. The CDR3 spans 11 residues. The germline V gene has CDR1 LGHDT and CDR2 YNNKEL (reference sequence). Here the CDR3 DNA reads TGTGCCAGCTTATGGGGAGAGACCCAGTACTTC. Translating gives CASLWGETQYF.

This clonotype has just a few counts. The rearrangement joins TRBV15 to TRBJ2-1, with 10 positions matching TRBD2. Per the germline V gene, CDR1 is LNHNV and CDR2 is YYDKDF (reference sequence). V shed 1 base and J 8 bases; nucleotides not matched to a gene: 8. CDR3 length equals 16 residues. The CDR3 coding sequence is TGTGCCACCAGCAGAGGGGCCAGCGGGAGGGTTGATGAGCAGTTCTTC. Its translation: CATSRGASGRVDEQFF.

This clonotype was found many times. The chain joins TRBV5-4 to TRBJ2-3; D ambiguous. Trimming cost V 0 bases and J 2 bases, with 13 bases left between them. The CDR3 contains 16 residues. CDR1 is SGHNT and CDR2 is YYREEE in the germline V gene (reference sequence). The CDR3 bases are TGTGCCAGCAGCTTGGATGGGATAGTGGACACAGATACGCAGTATTTT. Amino acids: CASSLDGIVDTDTQYF.

This clonotype was seen ten or more times. V is TRBV10-3 and J is TRBJ1-5; 7 nucleotides align to TRBD1. CDR3 length: 14 residues. The V gene end was trimmed by 2 bases and the J gene end by 6 bases; junction bases not matched to a gene: 4. Germline assignment: CDR1 ENHRY and CDR2 SYGVKD. The CDR3 is CAISERQGGQPQHF. The CDR3 region has the DNA TGTGCCATCAGTGAGAGGCAGGGGGGTCAGCCCCAGCATTTT.

This clonotype turned up a few times. The J gene is TRBJ2-5, the V gene TRBV4-2; tentatively, D is TRBD1 (6 bases). Germline values: CDR1 LGHNA, CDR2 YNFKEQ. The CDR3 covers 15 residues. Trimming removed 1 base from V and 9 bases from J, with 18 bases in between. The CDR3 coding sequence is TGTGCCAGCAGCCAAGCCAAGGGGGACCTTGCGTCCCAGTACTTC. It is translated as CASSQAKGDLASQYF.

The sample holds a few counts of this clonotype. The gene calls are TRBV18 and TRBJ2-1, with D hard to call. The CDR3 is 16 residues long. Germline V gives CDR1 KGHSH, CDR2 LQKENI. V was clipped by 1 base and J by 6 bases, with 16 bases between them. The CDR3 DNA is TGTGCCAGCTCACCACTCAAGACGGCGGCTATCAATGAGCAGTTCTTC. Its protein is CASSPLKTAAINEQFF.

This chain joins TRBV11-2 and TRBJ2-7; the match to TRBD2 covers 10 bases. Germline lookup yields CDR1 SGHAT and CDR2 FQNNGV. The CDR3 totals 15 residues. V was clipped by 5 bases and J by 2 bases; unmatched bases: 6. CDR3 residues: CASSQTSGKTYEQYF. DNA of the CDR3: TGTGCCAGCAGCCAAACTAGCGGGAAGACCTACGAGCAGTACTTC.

The table lists this clonotype with many counts. The chain joins TRBV30 to TRBJ2-1; 12 positions agree with TRBD2. The CDR3 runs to 17 residues. Losses at the gene ends were 3 bases for V and 7 bases for J; bases not matched to a gene: 13. Germline V gene sequence: CDR1 GTSNPN, CDR2 SVGIG (reference sequence). DNA for the CDR3: TGTGCCTGGAGCCTGACTAGCGGGAGTTTCATTCGGAATGAGCAGTTCTTC. Translated, it gives CAWSLTSGSFIRNEQFF.

At least ten counts were recorded for this clonotype. This chain uses TRBV29-1 with TRBJ1-4; D call uncertain. Trimming shortened V by 0 bases and J by 10 bases, and 15 bases separated the two germline ends. This CDR3 comprises 14 residues. In germline, CDR1 is SQVTM, CDR2 ANQGSEA. The CDR3 region is CSVEDRVQMGKLFF. The CDR3 nucleotides read TGCAGCGTTGAAGATCGGGTCCAGATGGGAAAACTGTTTTTT.

This clonotype was picked up many times. This chain links TRBV19 with TRBJ1-5; possible D gene TRBD1, 6 bases. In germline, CDR1 is LNHDA, CDR2 SQIVND (reference sequence). The ends were cut back, 7 bases at V and 0 bases at J, with 13 bases in the middle. The CDR3 runs 15 residues. The CDR3 loop reads CASNGGRYSNQPQHF. The CDR3 DNA reads TGTGCCAGTAACGGGGGGCGGTATAGCAATCAGCCCCAGCATTTT.

This clonotype occurred a few times. This chain uses TRBV9 with TRBJ2-3, with unresolved D. V gave up 6 bases and J gave up 2 bases, with 10 bases separating them. The CDR3 is 13 residues long. Germline-derived CDR1 and CDR2 are SGDLS and YYNGEE. This chain's CDR3 is CASTPGNTDTQYF. As DNA, the CDR3 is TGTGCCAGCACTCCAGGAAACACAGATACGCAGTATTTT.

This clonotype was picked up many times. One junction end does not reproduce the germline sequence, and a read error may be involved. The chain carries TRBV7-7 and TRBJ2-5; TRBD2 aligns across 10 bases. CDR1 is SSHAT and CDR2 is FNYEAQ in the germline V gene (reference sequence). This CDR3 has 16 amino acids. CDR3 loop: CASSFSWTSGQETQYF. The CDR3, as DNA: TGTGCTAGCAGCTTTTCCTGGACTAGCGGACAAGAGACCCAGTACTTC.

The chain joins TRBV2 to TRBJ2-2; 11 bases are shared with TRBD1. Germline CDR1 is SNHLY and CDR2 is FYNNEI. This CDR3 is built from 15 residues. Trimming cost V 3 bases and J 6 bases; bases outside gene matches: 3. CDR3 protein: CASSDRDRGSGELFF. CDR3 sequence (DNA): TGTGCCAGCAGTGACCGGGACAGGGGGTCCGGGGAGCTGTTTTTT.

The rearrangement links TRBV6-1 to TRBJ2-5; the match to TRBD2 covers 7 bases. The CDR3 has 14 amino acids. Germline-derived CDR1 and CDR2 are MNHNS and SASEGT. The V gene end was trimmed by 5 bases and the J gene end by 2 bases; junction bases not matched to a gene: 5. The CDR3 loop reads CASSLTSVQETQYF. As DNA, the CDR3 is TGTGCCAGCAGTCTCACTAGCGTACAAGAGACCCAGTACTTC.

This clonotype was seen many times. The CDR3 bases are TGTGCCAGCAGTACCCCAGGTTCGCAGTACTTC. Protein product: CASSTPGSQYF. This sequence joins TRBV6-5 and TRBJ2-7; D gene uncertain. V lost 5 bases and J 9 bases, leaving 11 bases between the germline ends. The CDR3 consists of 11 residues. Germline CDR1 and CDR2: MNHEY and SVGAGI.

The rearrangement links TRBV7-2 to TRBJ2-5; 8 bases are a match to TRBD2. The CDR3 totals 15 residues. Trimming at V came to 5 bases and at J to 7 bases, leaving 12 bases not matched to a gene. The V gene's germline CDR1 is SGHTA and CDR2 FQGNSA. The CDR3 protein is CASSPFPAAGGTQYF. CDR3 in DNA: TGTGCCAGCAGCCCGTTTCCGGCGGCGGGAGGGACCCAGTACTTC.

On this clonotype: The junction and the germline gene differ at one end; a read error may be behind it. The chain recombines TRBV7-7 with TRBJ2-1; D possibly corresponds to TRBD2 (6 bases). The CDR3 is 17 amino acids. The germline gives CDR1 SSHAT, CDR2 FNYEAQ (reference sequence). The CDR3 nucleotides read TGTGCTAGCAGCTTAGTGCCGGGACTGAGCTCCTACAATGAGCAGTTCTTC. Its translation is CASSLVPGLSSYNEQFF. The full variable domain, rest sourced from reference TRBV7-7 and TRBJ2-1, is GAGVSQSPRYKVTKRGQDVTLRCDPISSHATLYWYQQALGQGPEFLTYFNYEAQPDKSGLPSDRFSAERPEGSISTLTIQRTEQRDSAMYRCASSLVPGLSSYNEQFFGPGTRLTVL.

The rearrangement uses TRBV6-5 and TRBJ2-1; TRBD1 aligns across 7 bases. V was pared by 4 bases and J by 8 bases, with 11 bases of the junction left unmatched. CDR1 and CDR2 from the germline V gene are MNHEY and SVGAGI. This CDR3 region has 15 residues. CDR3 residues: CASSSRQGIRDEQFF. In nucleotides, the CDR3 is TGTGCCAGCAGTTCGAGACAGGGAATACGGGATGAGCAGTTCTTC.

Here the CDR3 reads CASSLGTGGNKNIQYF. CDR3 coding DNA: TGTGCCAGCAGCTTAGGGACAGGGGGCAACAAAAACATTCAGTACTTC. V is TRBV7-6 and J is TRBJ2-4; 11 bases are a match to TRBD1. Germline CDR1 reads SGHVS; CDR2 reads FNYEAQ. The CDR3 contains 16 residues. Unmatched junction bases numbered 2, after V lost 1 base and J lost 3 bases.

This clonotype was seen only a few times. V usage is TRBV7-9 and J usage is TRBJ2-1; D is undetermined. The germline CDR1 and CDR2 sequences are SEHNR and FQNEAQ (reference sequence). This CDR3 has 14 residues. The ends were cut back, 1 base at V and 5 bases at J, with 9 bases in the middle. The CDR3 region is CASSLGSQNNEQFF. The DNA of the CDR3 is TGTGCCAGCAGCTTAGGCAGTCAAAACAATGAGCAGTTCTTC.

This clonotype was counted a few times. This sequence joins TRBV7-2 and TRBJ2-7; 8 bases agree with TRBD2. Germline V gives CDR1 SGHTA, CDR2 FQGNSA. The ends lost 6 bases at V and 2 bases at J; junction bases unmatched: 6. The CDR3 covers 14 residues. The CDR3 nucleotides read TGTGCCAGCAGGGAGGCGGGAGGCCCCTACGAGCAGTACTTC. Residues: CASREAGGPYEQYF.